This T cell receptor (beta chain) appears in the sequencing data of a study of Tregs in tolerant kidney transplant recipients. General study findings and limits: Biological reproducibility was not directly addressed in this study. Expanding Tregs on activated donor B cells appeared to best identify donor-specific TCRbeta clones.

With respect to this clone: Its target is unknown.

Unstimulated regulatory T cells (CD4+CD25+CD127-), CD4+CD25- non-regulatory cells, CD4 and CD8 cells were FACS-sorted from thawed PBMCs. Germline V gene sequence: CDR1 MNHEY, CDR2 SVGAGI. There are 13 residues in the CDR3. With 6 bases removed from V and 8 bases from J, the gap between germline ends came to 14 bases. The repertoire was sequenced with immunoSEQ multiplex PCR; TCRdb's copy has only in-frame clones and lacks some. The data hold tens of thousands of clones, with 84% observed a single time. This chain connects TRBV6-5 to TRBJ1-3; D uncertain. This receptor was taken from a human donor in good health. Sequenced input: CD4+ T cells from blood. CDR3 sequence: CASSQRHGDTIYF. CDR3 nucleotide sequence: TGTGCCAGCAGCCAGCGCCACGGGGACACCATATATTTT.